This note documents a single TCR beta chain sequence. The antigen is unknown. Germline V gene sequence: CDR1 MNHEY, CDR2 SVGAGI. Trimming removed 7 bases from V and 5 bases from J, with 14 bases in between. The CDR3 is made up of 14 amino acids. These data are taken from a study of T cell responses to AZD1222 COVID-19 vaccine. Broader study findings: Spike-specific TCR breadth and depth were elevated following two AZD1222 doses. Spike was spanned by vaccine-associated CD4 TCRs, which were dominant at 160-218 and 743-854. Donors skewed white British and female; clonal diversity was possibly underestimated.

Some clones are missing from TCRdb's copy, which holds only in-frame ones; the method was immunoSEQ multiplex PCR. The profile shows some 150,000 clones, approximately 95% of them singletons. This receptor was taken from an adult in good health. The chain carries TRBV6-5 and TRBJ2-2, with D possibly TRBD1 on 6 matching bases. The sample in question was peripheral blood, obtained on day 0 of MenACWY control vaccination. Written as DNA, the CDR3 is TGTGCCAGCAAAAAACAGGGTAAAACCGGGGAGCTGTTTTTT. Amino acids: CASKKQGKTGELFF.